Listed below are T cell receptor beta chains from one sample, sequenced in a study of vaccination and CD4 T cells after COVID-19. The antigens these receptors bind are not known. TCRdb reanalysed the PCR reads using MiXCR and keeps one entry per CDR3 protein. The table has tens of thousands of distinct CDR3 sequences, 40% to 45% seen once. This specimen was CD4+ T cells from blood, cultured in vitro, taken about 7 months after SARS-CoV-2 vaccination. These receptor sequences come from a human donor who had recovered from COVID-19. CDR3s include the opening cysteine and the closing phenylalanine or tryptophan. Fields, in order: D gene, V gene, J gene, clone size, CDR3 protein, CDR3 DNA. The D gene is left open where the match is weak. Size is omitted from some rows. Given values are once, few, many or a class for expanded clones.

d_call: -; v_call: TRBV20-1; j_call: TRBJ2-1; clone_size: -; cdr3_aa: CSARSGAGLIVYNEQFF; cdr3_nt: TGCAGTGCTAGGTCCGGCGCTGGACTCATCGTGTACAATGAGCAGTTCTTC
d_call: -; v_call: TRBV20-1; j_call: TRBJ2-1; clone_size: -; cdr3_aa: CSAARLAYNEQFF; cdr3_nt: TGCAGTGCCGCCCGACTAGCCTACAATGAGCAGTTCTTC
d_call: -; v_call: TRBV20-1; j_call: TRBJ2-7; clone_size: -; cdr3_aa: CSARDDEELYEQYF; cdr3_nt: TGCAGTGCTAGAGATGATGAGGAGCTCTACGAGCAGTACTTC
d_call: -; v_call: TRBV7-8; j_call: TRBJ2-5; clone_size: -; cdr3_aa: CASSLRTSDETQYF; cdr3_nt: TGTGCCAGCAGCCTTCGGACAAGCGATGAGACCCAGTACTTC
d_call: TRBD2; v_call: TRBV20-1; j_call: TRBJ2-5; clone_size: -; cdr3_aa: CSASYGREETQYF; cdr3_nt: TGCAGTGCTAGTTACGGGAGGGAAGAGACCCAGTACTTC
d_call: TRBD1; v_call: TRBV19; j_call: TRBJ1-1; clone_size: -; cdr3_aa: CASCGNRGIYTEAFF; cdr3_nt: TGTGCCAGTTGCGGGAACAGGGGGATCTACACTGAAGCTTTCTTT
d_call: TRBD2; v_call: TRBV7-6; j_call: TRBJ2-6; clone_size: -; cdr3_aa: CASSWTSGAGANVLTF; cdr3_nt: TGTGCCAGCAGCTGGACTAGCGGGGCTGGGGCCAACGTCCTGACTTTC
d_call: TRBD2; v_call: TRBV15; j_call: TRBJ2-7; clone_size: few; cdr3_aa: CATSPWLGRDEQYF; cdr3_nt: TGTGCCACCAGCCCCTGGCTAGGGAGGGACGAGCAGTACTTC
d_call: TRBD2; v_call: TRBV24-1; j_call: TRBJ2-1; clone_size: -; cdr3_aa: CATSDTGTRSYNEQFF; cdr3_nt: TGTGCCACCAGTGATACCGGGACTAGAAGCTACAATGAGCAGTTCTTC
d_call: -; v_call: TRBV7-3; j_call: TRBJ2-5; clone_size: -; cdr3_aa: CASSLQETQYF; cdr3_nt: TGTGCCAGCAGCCTCCAAGAGACCCAGTACTTC
d_call: -; v_call: TRBV28; j_call: TRBJ1-5; clone_size: -; cdr3_aa: CASSLAGPKRKQPQHF; cdr3_nt: TGTGCCAGCAGTTTGGCGGGACCCAAACGCAAACAGCCCCAGCATTTT
d_call: TRBD1; v_call: TRBV19; j_call: TRBJ2-7; clone_size: -; cdr3_aa: CASSRDRGTYEQYF; cdr3_nt: TGTGCCAGTAGTAGGGACAGGGGTACCTACGAGCAGTACTTC
d_call: -; v_call: TRBV7-2; j_call: TRBJ2-5; clone_size: -; cdr3_aa: CASSSREVQETQYF; cdr3_nt: TGTGCCAGCAGCTCGAGGGAGGTACAAGAGACCCAGTACTTC
d_call: TRBD1; v_call: TRBV20-1; j_call: TRBJ2-6; clone_size: -; cdr3_aa: CSVKHRGSGANVLTF; cdr3_nt: TGCAGTGTAAAACACAGGGGGTCTGGGGCCAACGTCCTGACTTTC
d_call: -; v_call: TRBV6-1; j_call: TRBJ1-2; clone_size: few; cdr3_aa: CASSSPYGDGYTF; cdr3_nt: TGTGCCAGCAGCTCGCCGTACGGGGACGGCTACACCTTC
d_call: -; v_call: TRBV6-5; j_call: TRBJ2-5; clone_size: -; cdr3_aa: CASSYRTGQETQYF; cdr3_nt: TGTGCCAGCAGTTACCGTACAGGGCAAGAGACCCAGTACTTC
d_call: -; v_call: TRBV7-9; j_call: TRBJ1-1; clone_size: -; cdr3_aa: CASSLEISRTEAFF; cdr3_nt: TGTGCCAGCAGCTTAGAGATATCACGTACTGAAGCTTTCTTT
d_call: -; v_call: TRBV2; j_call: TRBJ2-7; clone_size: once; cdr3_aa: CASSGSSYEQYF; cdr3_nt: TGCGCCAGCAGTGGGAGCTCCTACGAGCAGTACTTC
d_call: -; v_call: TRBV27; j_call: TRBJ1-6; clone_size: -; cdr3_aa: CASSSQGPYNSPLHF; cdr3_nt: TGTGCCAGCAGTTCTCAGGGGCCGTATAATTCACCCCTCCACTTT
d_call: -; v_call: TRBV10-3; j_call: TRBJ2-1; clone_size: few; cdr3_aa: CAISEGQALGQFF; cdr3_nt: TGTGCCATCAGTGAGGGGCAAGCCCTTGGGCAGTTCTTC
d_call: TRBD2; v_call: TRBV25-1; j_call: TRBJ2-7; clone_size: -; cdr3_aa: CASSEPGLAGTEQYF; cdr3_nt: TGTGCCAGCAGTGAACCGGGACTAGCGGGCACCGAGCAGTACTTC
d_call: -; v_call: TRBV28; j_call: TRBJ2-7; clone_size: few; cdr3_aa: CASSTSDYEQYF; cdr3_nt: TGTGCCAGCAGTACCTCGGATTACGAGCAGTACTTC
d_call: -; v_call: TRBV20-1; j_call: TRBJ2-3; clone_size: medium-sized; cdr3_aa: CSARTGPLPDTQYF; cdr3_nt: TGCAGTGCTAGGACGGGGCCTCTGCCAGATACGCAGTATTTT
d_call: -; v_call: TRBV19; j_call: TRBJ2-3; clone_size: once; cdr3_aa: CASSIIRTDTQYF; cdr3_nt: TGTGCCAGTAGTATTATCAGGACAGATACGCAGTATTTT
d_call: TRBD2; v_call: TRBV28; j_call: TRBJ2-3; clone_size: -; cdr3_aa: CASSSSGAGGADTQYF; cdr3_nt: TGTGCCAGCAGTTCCAGTGGAGCGGGAGGAGCAGATACGCAGTATTTT
d_call: -; v_call: TRBV10-3; j_call: TRBJ1-6; clone_size: few; cdr3_aa: CAISGTHGFNSPLHF; cdr3_nt: TGTGCCATCAGTGGGACACACGGGTTTAATTCACCCCTCCACTTT
d_call: TRBD1; v_call: TRBV15; j_call: TRBJ2-2; clone_size: -; cdr3_aa: CATSRVGGGFTGELFF; cdr3_nt: TGTGCCACCAGCAGAGTAGGGGGCGGCTTCACCGGGGAGCTGTTTTTT
d_call: -; v_call: TRBV7-8; j_call: TRBJ2-5; clone_size: few; cdr3_aa: CASSLRRPKETQYF; cdr3_nt: TGTGCCAGCAGCTTACGGAGGCCTAAAGAGACCCAGTACTTC
d_call: TRBD1; v_call: TRBV28; j_call: TRBJ1-2; clone_size: few; cdr3_aa: CASTLPGQPYGYTF; cdr3_nt: TGTGCCAGCACCTTACCGGGACAGCCTTATGGCTACACCTTC
d_call: TRBD1; v_call: TRBV29-1; j_call: TRBJ2-5; clone_size: -; cdr3_aa: CSVSPGTGGETQYF; cdr3_nt: TGCAGCGTTTCCCCCGGGACAGGGGGGGAGACCCAGTACTTC
d_call: -; v_call: TRBV7-8; j_call: TRBJ2-1; clone_size: once; cdr3_aa: CASSSRRESSYNEQFF; cdr3_nt: TGTGCCAGCAGCTCTCGGAGGGAAAGCTCCTACAATGAGCAGTTCTTC
d_call: TRBD1; v_call: TRBV7-2; j_call: TRBJ1-6; clone_size: few; cdr3_aa: CASSLTGRSPLHF; cdr3_nt: TGTGCCAGCAGCTTGACAGGGCGCTCACCCCTCCACTTT
d_call: -; v_call: TRBV15; j_call: TRBJ2-1; clone_size: -; cdr3_aa: CATSRGKGPYNEQFF; cdr3_nt: TGTGCCACCAGCAGAGGAAAGGGCCCCTACAATGAGCAGTTCTTC
d_call: TRBD1; v_call: TRBV7-8; j_call: TRBJ2-7; clone_size: few; cdr3_aa: CASSVRQGQNLYEQYF; cdr3_nt: TGTGCCAGCAGCGTGCGTCAGGGACAGAACCTTTACGAGCAGTACTTC
d_call: -; v_call: TRBV6-1; j_call: TRBJ2-7; clone_size: -; cdr3_aa: CASRKSGGELGEQYF; cdr3_nt: TGTGCCAGCCGAAAATCCGGCGGGGAGTTGGGGGAGCAGTACTTC
d_call: -; v_call: TRBV19; j_call: TRBJ1-5; clone_size: -; cdr3_aa: CASRAGRNQPQHF; cdr3_nt: TGTGCCAGTAGGGCAGGGAGAAATCAGCCCCAGCATTTT
d_call: -; v_call: TRBV27; j_call: TRBJ2-1; clone_size: few; cdr3_aa: CASSSGLRTYNEQFF; cdr3_nt: TGTGCCAGCAGTTCCGGACTCCGAACCTACAATGAGCAGTTCTTC
d_call: TRBD1; v_call: TRBV20-1; j_call: TRBJ2-5; clone_size: -; cdr3_aa: CSARITGEETQYF; cdr3_nt: TGCAGTGCTAGAATAACAGGGGAAGAGACCCAGTACTTC
d_call: -; v_call: TRBV7-3; j_call: TRBJ2-1; clone_size: -; cdr3_aa: CASSLDPWGSGEQFF; cdr3_nt: TGTGCCAGCAGCTTAGACCCTTGGGGGAGTGGCGAGCAGTTCTTC
d_call: -; v_call: TRBV27; j_call: TRBJ1-3; clone_size: -; cdr3_aa: CASRLDSSGNTIYF; cdr3_nt: TGTGCCAGCAGATTGGACAGCTCTGGAAACACCATATATTTT
d_call: TRBD2; v_call: TRBV5-4; j_call: TRBJ2-7; clone_size: -; cdr3_aa: CASSLVGRSFNEQYF; cdr3_nt: TGTGCCAGCAGCTTGGTCGGGAGGTCGTTTAACGAGCAGTACTTC
d_call: -; v_call: TRBV7-2; j_call: TRBJ2-7; clone_size: -; cdr3_aa: CASSLTGRQAPNF; cdr3_nt: TGTGCCAGCAGCCTAACCGGGCGACAGGCCCCGAACTTC
d_call: -; v_call: TRBV6-4; j_call: TRBJ2-1; clone_size: few; cdr3_aa: CASSLTGEGGDEQFF; cdr3_nt: TGTGCCAGCAGTCTGACAGGGGAGGGGGGAGATGAGCAGTTCTTC
d_call: -; v_call: TRBV6-2/TRBV6-3; j_call: TRBJ2-3; clone_size: -; cdr3_aa: CASRPSGHDTQYF; cdr3_nt: TGTGCCAGCAGGCCCTCTGGACACGATACGCAGTATTTT
d_call: -; v_call: TRBV20-1; j_call: TRBJ1-3; clone_size: -; cdr3_aa: CSARVVTSGNTIYF; cdr3_nt: TGCAGTGCTAGAGTAGTTACGTCTGGAAACACCATATATTTT
d_call: -; v_call: TRBV6-1; j_call: TRBJ1-5; clone_size: -; cdr3_aa: CASSRSGLHNQPQHF; cdr3_nt: TGTGCCAGCAGCCGATCGGGACTACACAATCAGCCCCAGCATTTT
d_call: TRBD1; v_call: TRBV24-1; j_call: TRBJ2-1; clone_size: few; cdr3_aa: CATSDIRPGQGLNEQFF; cdr3_nt: TGTGCCACCAGTGACATCCGACCGGGACAGGGGCTCAACGAGCAGTTCTTC
d_call: -; v_call: TRBV7-2; j_call: TRBJ2-1; clone_size: few; cdr3_aa: CASRTAVEQFF; cdr3_nt: TGTGCCAGCAGGACCGCGGTCGAGCAGTTCTTC
d_call: -; v_call: TRBV10-1; j_call: TRBJ1-5; clone_size: few; cdr3_aa: CASPRKSGQPQHF; cdr3_nt: TGCGCCAGCCCACGAAAATCGGGTCAGCCCCAGCATTTT
d_call: TRBD1; v_call: TRBV6-1; j_call: TRBJ2-5; clone_size: few; cdr3_aa: CASSRPGQGLETQYF; cdr3_nt: TGTGCCAGCAGCAGACCGGGACAGGGTTTGGAGACCCAGTACTTC
d_call: -; v_call: TRBV6-1; j_call: TRBJ2-7; clone_size: -; cdr3_aa: CASSWFVQYEQYF; cdr3_nt: TGTGCCAGCTCTTGGTTCGTCCAATACGAGCAGTACTTC
d_call: -; v_call: TRBV7-3; j_call: TRBJ2-1; clone_size: -; cdr3_aa: CASSLSPAGHNEQFF; cdr3_nt: TGTGCCAGCAGCTTATCCCCAGCGGGTCATAATGAGCAGTTCTTC
d_call: -; v_call: TRBV6-5; j_call: TRBJ2-7; clone_size: -; cdr3_aa: CASSSRGESSYEQYF; cdr3_nt: TGTGCCAGCAGTTCCCGGGGCGAGAGCTCCTACGAGCAGTACTTC
d_call: -; v_call: TRBV7-8; j_call: TRBJ2-2; clone_size: -; cdr3_aa: CASSLNTGELFF; cdr3_nt: TGTGCCAGCAGCTTGAACACCGGGGAGCTGTTTTTT
d_call: -; v_call: TRBV5-4; j_call: TRBJ2-1; clone_size: -; cdr3_aa: CASNSRDGSGDEQFF; cdr3_nt: TGTGCCAGCAACAGTCGGGATGGGAGTGGGGATGAGCAGTTCTTC
d_call: TRBD1; v_call: TRBV7-9; j_call: TRBJ2-7; clone_size: few; cdr3_aa: CASSPGTVHEQYF; cdr3_nt: TGTGCCAGCAGCCCCGGGACAGTCCACGAGCAGTACTTC
d_call: -; v_call: TRBV28; j_call: TRBJ1-6; clone_size: -; cdr3_aa: CASSFQGINNSPLHF; cdr3_nt: TGTGCCAGCAGTTTTCAGGGAATTAATAATTCACCCCTCCACTTT
d_call: TRBD1; v_call: TRBV4-2; j_call: TRBJ2-1; clone_size: -; cdr3_aa: CASSQADWTGSSDEQFF; cdr3_nt: TGTGCCAGCAGCCAAGCCGATTGGACAGGGTCATCGGATGAGCAGTTCTTC
d_call: -; v_call: TRBV7-2; j_call: TRBJ2-7; clone_size: -; cdr3_aa: CASSSFYEQYF; cdr3_nt: TGTGCCAGCAGCAGTTTCTACGAGCAGTACTTC
d_call: TRBD1; v_call: TRBV20-1; j_call: TRBJ2-5; clone_size: -; cdr3_aa: CSAMGQPPETQYF; cdr3_nt: TGCAGTGCCATGGGACAGCCACCCGAGACCCAGTACTTC